This T cell receptor beta chain was profiled in a study of OX40 agonist ivuxolimab in advanced cancers. Context from the whole study: Ivuxolimab, which targeted the costimulatory receptor OX40 (CD134), was an agonistic, fully human IgG2 monoclonal antibody. Intravenous ivuxolimab was administered to patients every 2 weeks at six dose levels: 0.01, 0.1, 0.3, 1.5, 3 and 10 mg/kg. Among the approximately 50 dose-escalation patients, around 20 had hepatocellular carcinoma, approximately 15 melanoma, 9 renal cell carcinoma and 9 head and neck cancer. A male proportion of roughly 85% and a mean age of approximately 58 years, ranging from roughly 23 to 80, were recorded for the dose-escalation cohort. Prior anti-PD-1, anti-PD-L1 or anti-CTLA-4 therapy was permitted, and checkpoint inhibitors had been received by approximately 39% of dose-escalation patients. Partial responses occurred in three dose-escalation patients: two with cutaneous melanoma and one with hepatocellular carcinoma. Peripheral TCRbeta sequencing aimed to test whether ivuxolimab altered TCR sequence diversity and caused clonal T-cell expansion. The monotherapy dose-escalation portion (N ≈ 52 patients) of the phase I ivuxolimab trial is reported in the paper.

V is pruned by 5 bases and J by 9 bases, leaving 7 bases of the junction without a gene match. The germline V gene encodes CDR1 LNHDA and CDR2 SQIVND (reference sequence). The CDR3 goes from the cysteine to the phenylalanine over 14 residues. Of the read, only the CDR3 DNA is kept; its 42 bases are in frame from base 1. Genomic DNA was isolated from the sorted cells so that the TCRbeta CDR3 region could be sequenced. The immunoSEQ Assay was used for sequencing of TCRbeta CDR3 regions. TCRdb retrieved this table from immuneACCESS and kept in-frame rearrangements only. Not all clones are present; in checked studies, unresolved V genes account for under half, and no reason is known for the remainder. The sample yields 15,000 to 25,000 clones; around 90% were counted once. Jointly, the top ten make up about 50% of the sample. Patients with autoimmune disease history or receiving systemic immunosuppression were excluded from the trial. Peripheral blood for TCR sequencing was collected from all dose cohorts at baseline, on cycle 4 day 1, and on cycle 7 day 1. The samples were drawn from a first-in-human, open-label, multicenter phase I dose-escalation trial of ivuxolimab. Adults with locally advanced or metastatic head and neck squamous cell, hepatocellular, melanoma or renal cell carcinoma were enrolled in the trial. Before TCR sequencing, CD4+ T cells and CD8+ T cells were sorted from peripheral blood as separate populations.

Comments on this clone: Its antigen remains undetermined. Within one base of it there is no much larger clone, and no base qualities were kept.

The study at large found these results: The antigen specificity of the clonally expanded peripheral T cells was not determined. In the 0.1-3.0 mg/kg groups, partial responders were among the patients with the lowest normalized peripheral clonal expansion, particularly in CD8+ T cells. Low levels of normalized T-cell clonal expansion were also seen in some patients who did not respond. After ivuxolimab, more expanded clones were found on average in CD8+ T cells than in CD4+ T cells. At doses from 0.1 to 3.0 mg/kg, clonal expansion was seen in both CD4+ and CD8+ blood T cells between baseline and week 6.

The source material was CD4+ or CD8+ T cells sorted from blood, sampled in a trial of the OX40 agonist ivuxolimab. The origin of this receptor is an adult with an advanced solid tumor such as melanoma, head and neck, liver or kidney cancer. The rearranged chain carries TRBV19 and TRBJ1-6, with TRBD1 matching 7 junction bases. The sequenced DNA is TGTGCCAGTAGTCTGGGGACAGAAATTTCACCCCTCCACTTT. Its protein reads: CASSLGTEISPLHF.